A selection of T cell receptor beta chains follows, all from one sample in a study of graft-versus-host responses after intestinal transplantation. Clones were sequenced by immunoSEQ multiplex PCR, and TCRdb holds only the in-frame ones, with some missing. The table lists about 22,000 clones, about 43% of them singletons. The sequencing here drew on alloreactive CD8+ T cells from a mixed lymphocyte reaction culture, taken before intestinal transplant. These receptors originate from a human patient who received an intestinal transplant. The CDR3 runs from the conserved cysteine through the conserved F or W. Clone size is shown for a subset of rows, as once, few, many or a class of expanded clone.

V	size	J	CDR3
TRBV7-9	-	TRBJ1-5	CASSLEGAGVQPQHF
TRBV13	-	TRBJ2-7	CASSLGPPGAERSYEQYF
TRBV28	-	TRBJ1-5	CASSSPGAHNQPQHF
TRBV29-1	-	TRBJ1-2	CSTGQGAYGYTF
TRBV10-3	-	TRBJ1-1	CAIGAGRSGAEAFF
TRBV5-6	-	TRBJ2-4	CASSPVSAKNIQYF
TRBV11-3	-	TRBJ2-2	CASSRGTGELFF
TRBV5-1	-	TRBJ2-7	CASSLGDARYEQYF
TRBV5-4	-	-	CASSYPGNREQYF
TRBV29-1	few	TRBJ1-5	CSVEDGGNQPQHF
TRBV2	-	TRBJ1-2	CASSVQGPYGYTF
TRBV6-6	medium-sized	TRBJ2-7	CASSKNSGSRTGEQYF
TRBV5-1	-	TRBJ2-7	CASRISDEQYF
TRBV10-2	-	TRBJ2-7	CASSLSSTGYDEQYF
TRBV11-3	-	TRBJ1-2	CASSPTDRGYGYTF
TRBV5-1	-	TRBJ1-6	CASSLDGREGSPLHF
TRBV28	medium-sized	TRBJ1-5	CASSLWPGVWAQHF
TRBV4-1	few	TRBJ2-1	CASSQEGQNNEQFF
TRBV6-6	once	TRBJ2-1	CASSIGPLITEQFF
TRBV7-2	few	TRBJ1-3	CASSLAVATLSGNTIYF
TRBV19	-	TRBJ2-7	CASSIAVSEYEQYF
TRBV4-1	-	TRBJ2-1	CASSQVISRTYNEQFF
TRBV10-3	few	TRBJ2-7	CAISLAGEGTYEQYF
TRBV18	-	TRBJ2-7	CASSPPSGSRYEQYF
TRBV7-3	medium-sized	TRBJ2-7	CASSLRGGGRPNEQYF
TRBV28	-	TRBJ2-1	CASRGISSYNEQFF
TRBV6-1	few	TRBJ2-1	CASRFWGGNEQFF
TRBV5-6	-	TRBJ2-7	CASSSFGREGTYEQYF
TRBV5-1	-	TRBJ2-1	CASSLGGNANEQFF
TRBV15	-	TRBJ1-5	CATSRDRGLNQPQHF
TRBV27	-	TRBJ2-3	CASSFLGTLDTQYF
TRBV6-6	-	TRBJ1-2	CASRRQGSLPSYGYTF
TRBV5-1	medium-sized	TRBJ2-7	CASSLGGQGWEEQYF
TRBV4-2	once	TRBJ2-6	CASSQPGSGANVLTF
TRBV19	once	TRBJ2-1	CASSMGPGEEQFF
TRBV6-5	few	TRBJ2-5	CASSRGPFTGEQYF
TRBV6-1	-	TRBJ1-3	CASTRTGPSGNTIYF
TRBV6-5	-	TRBJ1-1	CASSYSRTPLNTEAFF
TRBV6-1	few	TRBJ2-1	CASQTGNSYNEQFF
TRBV28	-	TRBJ1-2	CASSRDRVRPYYGYTF
TRBV18	-	TRBJ1-5	CASSRGFNQPQHF
TRBV27	-	TRBJ2-7	CASSLNPGPPYEQYF
TRBV5-1	few	TRBJ1-5	CASSLDSASQPQHF